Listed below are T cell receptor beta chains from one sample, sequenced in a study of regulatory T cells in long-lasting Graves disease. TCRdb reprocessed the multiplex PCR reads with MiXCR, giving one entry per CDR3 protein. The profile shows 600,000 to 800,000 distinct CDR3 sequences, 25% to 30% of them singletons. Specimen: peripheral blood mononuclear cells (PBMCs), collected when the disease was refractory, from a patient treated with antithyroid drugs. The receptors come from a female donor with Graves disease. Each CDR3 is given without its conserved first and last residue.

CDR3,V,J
ASSLEGGLVYGYT,TRBV7-2,TRBJ1-2
ASSLSPGTEYTEAF,TRBV28,TRBJ1-1
AIRASGGNDEQY,TRBV10-3,TRBJ2-7
ASSYPTPYEQY,TRBV6-5,TRBJ2-7
ASSLDEGIQY,TRBV5-1,TRBJ2-4
SAIGLAGDEQY,TRBV20-1,TRBJ2-7
ASSTGSEGGYT,TRBV2,TRBJ1-2
ASSQETISYKQY,TRBV4-1,TRBJ2-7
ANSEGTAEAF,TRBV25-1,TRBJ1-1
ASSRVGGNGEAF,TRBV6-1,TRBJ1-1
ASSRTGAGGRVLAKNIQY,TRBV5-4,TRBJ2-4
AIREGANYGYT,TRBV10-3,TRBJ1-2
ASSLVGDRGTDTQY,TRBV5-6,TRBJ2-3
ASRPTTGEAF,TRBV6-1,TRBJ1-1
ASIKGLGNTEAF,TRBV12-3/TRBV12-4,TRBJ1-1
ASSYLGANTAF,TRBV6-2/TRBV6-3,TRBJ1-1
ASTAGGGHYGYT,TRBV2,TRBJ1-2
ASSLSGTAFYNSPLH,TRBV27,TRBJ1-6
SVGKTEAF,TRBV29-1,TRBJ1-1
ASSLATTSSGNTIY,TRBV5-6,TRBJ1-3
SERTGGYGYT,TRBV20-1,TRBJ1-2
SVDEGLGTGELF,TRBV29-1,TRBJ2-2
ATSDGPKLGSETQY,TRBV24-1,TRBJ2-5
ASRPAEGQTYGYT,TRBV28,TRBJ1-2
ASSGGIYTEAF,TRBV6-1,TRBJ1-1
ASRLAGGPEQY,TRBV6-1,TRBJ2-7
ASSPWGGEAF,TRBV6-1,TRBJ1-1
ASSDTGTGVNTEAF,TRBV6-1,TRBJ1-1
ASSLQGTRGVNTEAF,TRBV5-5,TRBJ1-1
ASSESGLAKRTQY,TRBV10-1,TRBJ2-5
ASSAHKDGGSYEQY,TRBV28,TRBJ2-7
ASSLLAGVAYEQY,TRBV7-6,TRBJ2-7
ASSLGVQTANTEAF,TRBV5-1,TRBJ1-1
SVEVGPQIQETQY,TRBV29-1,TRBJ2-5
SAAQGAFMETQY,TRBV20-1,TRBJ2-5
ASTKTRNTEAF,TRBV6-1,TRBJ1-1
AISGGGYQLSEAF,TRBV10-3,TRBJ1-1
ASSHRMANTEAF,TRBV3-1,TRBJ1-1
ASSATKGGYT,TRBV25-1,TRBJ1-2
ASSTYGTGNTEAF,TRBV28,TRBJ1-1
SVEVWPGETQY,TRBV29-1,TRBJ2-5
ASTRGGQGARNTEAF,TRBV6-1,TRBJ1-1
ASSLIKEVQETQY,TRBV12-3/TRBV12-4,TRBJ2-5
ASRGAGTNYGYT,TRBV2,TRBJ1-2
ASAIGVGTYEQY,TRBV5-1,TRBJ2-7
AWDTGTVNNEQF,TRBV30,TRBJ2-1
ASSQEGLAGAEQF,TRBV11-2,TRBJ2-1
ASRTSGRATDTQY,TRBV6-2/TRBV6-3,TRBJ2-3
ASSKGGVGNTEAF,TRBV7-2,TRBJ1-1
ASSLLGLAGGSQETQY,TRBV27,TRBJ2-5
ASSYSGGAANTEAF,TRBV6-2/TRBV6-3,TRBJ1-1
ATTHIYEQY,TRBV28,TRBJ2-7
ASSGGHSPLH,TRBV3-1,TRBJ1-6
ATAPGPNSYEQY,TRBV10-3,TRBJ2-7